This TCR beta chain is drawn from a study of cytomegalovirus exposure and HLA in healthy donors. The study's findings and limits: Data from an earlier analysis indicated that most TCR beta V segments were productive either about 87% or about 30% of the time. The authors listed some 160 TCR beta chains as cytomegalovirus-associated.

There are 17 residues in the CDR3. Germline-derived CDR1 and CDR2 are MDHEN and SYDVKM. The V end was cut by 2 bases, the J end by 6 bases, with 19 bases between. 13 Jbeta primers and 60 Vbeta primers were used for the PCR. Here immunoSEQ multiplex PCR was the method, and the copy in TCRdb shows in-frame clones only, minus some. The sample lists about 180,000 clones, over 65% seen once, with around 1.5% in the top ten. About this clone: Antigen specificity is unknown.

The TCR sequence derives from a man between 18 and 35 years old in good health and CMV-seronegative. Input material: PBMCs. V usage is TRBV28 and J usage is TRBJ1-4, with D maybe TRBD1 (6 bases). The CDR3 loop reads CASSLPGGGRGYEKLFF. The CDR3 DNA sequence: TGTGCCAGCAGTTTACCGGGCGGGGGCAGGGGTTATGAAAAACTGTTTTTT.